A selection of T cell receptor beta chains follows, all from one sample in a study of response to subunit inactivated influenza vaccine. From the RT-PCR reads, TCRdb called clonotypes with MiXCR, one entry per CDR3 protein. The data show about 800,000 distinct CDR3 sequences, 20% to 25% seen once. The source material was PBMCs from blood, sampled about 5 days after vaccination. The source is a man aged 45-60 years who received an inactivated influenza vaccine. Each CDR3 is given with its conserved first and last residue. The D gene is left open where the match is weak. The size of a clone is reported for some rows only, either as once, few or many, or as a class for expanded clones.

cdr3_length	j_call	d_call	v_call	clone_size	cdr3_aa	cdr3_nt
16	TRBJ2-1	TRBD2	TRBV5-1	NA	CASSLGGTSGIHEQFF	TGCGCCAGCAGCTTGGGGGGGACTAGCGGGATCCATGAGCAGTTCTTC
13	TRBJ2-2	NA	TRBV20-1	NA	CSAIQPAPGELFF	TGCAGTGCCATCCAGCCAGCTCCCGGGGAGCTGTTTTTT
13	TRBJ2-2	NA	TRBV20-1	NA	CSALEGNTGELFF	TGCAGCGCACTTGAGGGAAACACCGGGGAGCTGTTTTTT
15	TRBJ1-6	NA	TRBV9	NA	CASSVGGAGNSPLHF	TGTGCCAGCAGCGTAGGCGGTGCAGGAAATTCACCCCTCCACTTT
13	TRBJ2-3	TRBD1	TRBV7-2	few	CASSFDRGDTQYF	TGTGCCAGCAGCTTTGACAGGGGAGATACGCAGTATTTT
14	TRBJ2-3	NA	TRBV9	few	CASSVEGLPDTQYF	TGTGCCAGCAGCGTAGAAGGGTTGCCAGATACGCAGTATTTT
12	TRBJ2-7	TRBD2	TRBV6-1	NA	CASRGSGREQYF	TGTGCCAGCCGCGGGAGTGGGCGCGAGCAGTACTTC
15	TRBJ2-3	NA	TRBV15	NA	CATSREDLSTDTQYF	TGTGCCACCAGCAGAGAAGACCTAAGCACAGATACGCAGTATTTT
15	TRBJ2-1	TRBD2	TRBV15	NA	CATSRSSGRYNEQFF	TGTGCCACCAGCAGATCTAGCGGGAGATACAATGAGCAGTTCTTC
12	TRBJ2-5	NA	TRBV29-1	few	CSVSGGEETQYF	TGCAGCGTGTCCGGGGGTGAAGAGACCCAGTACTTC
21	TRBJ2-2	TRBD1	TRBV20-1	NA	CSARISPGTGVSRANTGELFF	TGCAGTGCTAGAATTTCTCCGGGGACAGGGGTGAGCCGGGCGAACACCGGGGAGCTGTTTTTT
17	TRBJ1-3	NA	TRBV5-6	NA	CASSPASDRFSGNTIYF	TGTGCCAGCAGCCCGGCATCTGACCGCTTCTCTGGAAACACCATATATTTT
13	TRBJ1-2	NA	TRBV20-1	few	CSARARGNYGYTF	TGCAGTGCTAGAGCCAGGGGTAACTATGGCTACACCTTC
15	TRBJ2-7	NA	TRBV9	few	CASSVGEGQTYEQYF	TGTGCCAGCAGCGTAGGAGAGGGGCAGACCTACGAGCAGTACTTC
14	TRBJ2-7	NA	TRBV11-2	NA	CASSPRTVSHEQYF	TGTGCCAGCAGCCCCCGGACTGTTTCCCACGAGCAGTACTTC
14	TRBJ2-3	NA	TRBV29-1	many	CSVARGAAPDTQYF	TGCAGCGTAGCCAGGGGGGCGGCCCCAGATACGCAGTATTTT
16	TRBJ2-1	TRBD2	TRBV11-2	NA	CASSKIAGEFAGEQFF	TGTGCCAGCAGCAAGATAGCGGGAGAATTCGCCGGTGAGCAGTTCTTC
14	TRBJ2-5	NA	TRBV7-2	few	CASSLFGGPETQYF	TGTGCCAGCAGCTTATTCGGGGGTCCAGAGACCCAGTACTTC
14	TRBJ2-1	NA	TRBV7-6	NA	CASSPQRLDNEQFF	TGTGCCAGCAGCCCACAGAGGTTGGACAATGAGCAGTTCTTC
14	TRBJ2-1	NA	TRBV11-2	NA	CASSRHLFDNEQFF	TGTGCCAGCAGCCGACACCTTTTTGACAATGAGCAGTTCTTC
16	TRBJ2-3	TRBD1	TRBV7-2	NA	CASSPIGQGAADTQYF	TGTGCCAGCAGCCCAATCGGACAGGGGGCAGCAGATACGCAGTATTTT
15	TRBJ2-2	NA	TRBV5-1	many	CASSLGTPNTGELFF	TGCGCCAGCAGCTTAGGGACACCGAACACCGGGGAGCTGTTTTTT
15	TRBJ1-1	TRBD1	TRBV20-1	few	CSAGRLRGMNTEAFF	TGCAGTGCAGGGAGACTCAGGGGGATGAACACTGAAGCTTTCTTT
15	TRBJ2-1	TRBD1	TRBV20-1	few	CSARHRQGTYNEQFF	TGCAGTGCTAGACACCGACAGGGGACGTACAATGAGCAGTTCTTC
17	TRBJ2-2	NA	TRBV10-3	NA	CAISAIWGALDTGELFF	TGTGCCATCAGTGCCATTTGGGGGGCGTTGGACACCGGGGAGCTGTTTTTT
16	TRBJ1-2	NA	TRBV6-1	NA	CASSPDGPPGNYGYTF	TGTGCCAGCAGTCCAGACGGACCCCCGGGTAACTATGGCTACACCTTC
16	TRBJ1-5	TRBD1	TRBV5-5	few	CASSLAAGGSNQPQHF	TGTGCCAGCAGCTTGGCGGCAGGGGGTAGCAATCAGCCCCAGCATTTT
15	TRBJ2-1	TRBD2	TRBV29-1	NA	CSVEDLSAGGIQLFF	TGCAGCGTTGAAGATCTTTCGGCGGGAGGCATTCAGCTGTTCTTC
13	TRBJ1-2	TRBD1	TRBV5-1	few	CASRNDRVYGYTF	TGCGCCAGCAGAAATGACAGGGTCTATGGCTACACCTTC
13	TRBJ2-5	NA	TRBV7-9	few	CASTVGRQETQYF	TGTGCCAGCACCGTCGGGCGGCAAGAGACCCAGTACTTC
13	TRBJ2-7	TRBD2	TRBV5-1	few	CASSPGDYYEQYF	TGCGCCAGCAGCCCGGGGGACTACTACGAGCAGTACTTC
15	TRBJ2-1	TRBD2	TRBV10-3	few	CAISPTSGRANEQFF	TGTGCCATCAGTCCGACTAGCGGGAGGGCCAATGAGCAGTTCTTC
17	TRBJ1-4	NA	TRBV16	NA	CASSTRDPASAYEKLFF	TGTGCCAGCAGCACGAGGGATCCGGCCTCTGCTTATGAAAAACTGTTTTTT
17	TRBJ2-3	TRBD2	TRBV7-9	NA	CASSSGTSGRGADTQYF	TGTGCCAGCAGCTCCGGGACTAGCGGGAGAGGCGCAGATACGCAGTATTTT
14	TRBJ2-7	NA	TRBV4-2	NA	CASSQVPSGGEQYF	TGTGCCAGCAGCCAAGTGCCTTCTGGCGGCGAGCAGTACTTC
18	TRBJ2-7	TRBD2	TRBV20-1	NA	CSAYIPGLAGGSSYEQYF	TGCAGTGCTTATATCCCGGGACTAGCGGGAGGTTCCTCCTACGAGCAGTACTTC
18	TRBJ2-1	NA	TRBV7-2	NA	CASSLTGNNLGSYNEQFF	TGTGCCAGCAGCTTAACGGGTAACAATCTCGGATCCTACAATGAGCAGTTCTTC
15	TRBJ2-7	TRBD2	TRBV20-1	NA	CSAEDLAGLSYEQYF	TGCAGTGCAGAGGATCTAGCGGGTCTATCCTACGAGCAGTACTTC
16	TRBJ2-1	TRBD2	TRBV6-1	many	CASSRAGGPWYNEQFF	TGTGCCAGCAGCCGAGCGGGGGGGCCATGGTACAATGAGCAGTTCTTC
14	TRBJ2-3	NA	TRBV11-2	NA	CASSPWAKTDTQYF	TGTGCCAGCAGCCCCTGGGCCAAAACAGATACGCAGTATTTT
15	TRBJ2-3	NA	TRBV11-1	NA	CASSSEGSGADTQYF	TGTGCCAGCAGCTCAGAAGGGTCCGGGGCAGATACGCAGTATTTT
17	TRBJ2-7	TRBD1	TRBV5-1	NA	CASTLGPTGQGNYEQYF	TGCGCCAGCACTTTGGGTCCAACTGGACAGGGGAACTACGAGCAGTACTTC
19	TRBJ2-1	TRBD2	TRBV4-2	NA	CASSHPLGGTSGSYNEQFF	TGTGCCAGCAGCCATCCTCTCGGAGGGACTAGCGGGTCTTACAATGAGCAGTTCTTC
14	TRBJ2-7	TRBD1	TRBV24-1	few	CATSDRTGLNEQYF	TGTGCCACCAGTGATCGGACAGGGCTCAACGAGCAGTACTTC
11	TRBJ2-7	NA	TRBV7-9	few	CASSSWSEQYF	TGTGCCAGCAGCTCTTGGTCCGAGCAGTACTTC
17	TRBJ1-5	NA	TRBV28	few	CASSLIGSLGLKQPQHF	TGTGCCAGCAGTTTGATTGGCAGCCTGGGTTTGAAGCAGCCCCAGCATTTT
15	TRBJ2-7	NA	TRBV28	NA	CASRPADLTYYEQYF	TGTGCCAGCAGACCTGCCGACTTGACCTACTACGAGCAGTACTTC
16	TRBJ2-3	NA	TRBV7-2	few	CASSFGWSPRTDTQYF	TGTGCCAGCAGCTTTGGTTGGTCTCCACGCACAGATACGCAGTATTTT
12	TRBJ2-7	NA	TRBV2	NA	CASRPTRVEQYF	TGTGCCAGCAGACCGACTAGGGTCGAGCAGTACTTC
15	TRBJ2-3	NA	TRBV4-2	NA	CASSPTHRARDTQYF	TGTGCCAGCAGCCCCACACACAGGGCCCGAGATACGCAGTATTTT